Described below is a single TCR beta chain sequence and its context. Its specificity is not known. Germline V gene sequence: CDR1 ENHRY, CDR2 SYGVKD. This CDR3 contains 13 residues. With 8 bases clipped from V and 4 bases from J, the junction kept 7 bases outside the gene matches. The data stem from a study of spatial heterogeneity in lung cancer. Whole-study results and caveats: The study found ubiquitous expanded tumor TCRs in blood more at resection than follow-up.

Time point indicated: sample taken at primary tumor resection. Without sorting, whole RNA was sequenced from tumor, nontumor lung or frozen PBMC. Each TCR cDNA molecule bore a unique molecular identifier. Via MiXCR, TCRdb re-called the 5' RACE reads, giving one row per CDR3 protein. The table records about 80,000 distinct CDR3 sequences, 7% to 9% of them present only once. This chain joins TRBV10-3 and TRBJ1-2; 7 positions agree with TRBD1. This receptor was identified in a male donor with early-stage non-small cell lung cancer. The sequencing here drew on PBMCs, taken at surgery. The CDR3 spells CAISAGTVYGYTF. The CDR3 coding sequence is TGTGCCATCTCCGCCGGGACAGTCTATGGCTACACCTTC.